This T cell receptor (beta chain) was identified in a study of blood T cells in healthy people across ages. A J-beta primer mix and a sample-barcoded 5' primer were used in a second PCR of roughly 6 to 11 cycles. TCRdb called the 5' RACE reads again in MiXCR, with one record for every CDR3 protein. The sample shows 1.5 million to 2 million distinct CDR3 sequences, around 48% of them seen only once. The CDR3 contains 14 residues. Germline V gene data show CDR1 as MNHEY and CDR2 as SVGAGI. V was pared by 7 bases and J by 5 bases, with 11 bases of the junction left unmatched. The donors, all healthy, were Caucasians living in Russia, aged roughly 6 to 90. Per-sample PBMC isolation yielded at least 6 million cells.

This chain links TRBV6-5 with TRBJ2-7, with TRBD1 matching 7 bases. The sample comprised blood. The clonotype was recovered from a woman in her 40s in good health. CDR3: CASNLRDRSDEQYF. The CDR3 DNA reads TGTGCCAGCAATCTCCGGGACAGAAGCGACGAGCAGTACTTC.